Shown below are 18 T cell receptor beta chains from a single sample sequenced in a study of cytomegalovirus exposure and HLA in healthy donors. PCR amplification relied on 60 Vbeta primers (plus 13 Jbeta primers). Here immunoSEQ multiplex PCR was the method, and the copy in TCRdb shows in-frame clones only, minus some. The profile covers about 130,000 clones, with about 80% appearing a single time and over 2% taken by the ten largest. Sequencing used PBMCs. The receptors derive from a man aged 25 to 40 in good health and CMV-seronegative.

The gene calls are TRBV28 and TRBJ2-4, with a weak D call TRBD2 (6 bases). Trimming removed 7 bases from V and 6 bases from J, with 19 bases in between. The length of the CDR3 is 15 residues. Germline V gives CDR1 MDHEN, CDR2 SYDVKM. The CDR3 DNA sequence: TGTGCCAGCACGCTCCAGGCCGAGACTAGAAACATTCAGTACTTC. Protein product: CASTLQAETRNIQYF.

V and J are TRBV10-3 and TRBJ2-7; no clear D gene. CDR1 is ENHRY and CDR2 is SYGVKD in the germline V gene. The CDR3 has 10 amino acids. Trimming left V 11 bases short and J 0 bases short, with 5 bases between. This CDR3 reads CAAGSYEQYF. The CDR3, as DNA: TGTGCCGCCGGCTCCTACGAGCAGTACTTC.

The chain employs TRBV9 and TRBJ2-1; TRBD2 matches 10 bases. CDR3 length: 15 residues. Germline assignment: CDR1 SGDLS and CDR2 YYNGEE. The junction had 4 bases not matched to a gene; V was cut back by 2 bases and J by 5 bases. The CDR3 spells CASSVSSGRDNEQFF. The DNA of the CDR3 is TGTGCCAGCAGCGTCTCCAGCGGGAGGGACAATGAGCAGTTCTTC.

The rearrangement links TRBV10-3 to TRBJ2-7; D is possibly TRBD2 (5 bases). From germline, CDR1 is ENHRY and CDR2 SYGVKD. The CDR3 covers 12 residues. The V end lost 10 bases, the J end lost 3 bases, and 13 bases lay between the germline ends. The CDR3 spells CATRGSDYEQYF. The CDR3 nucleotides read TGTGCCACCCGTGGGAGCGACTACGAGCAGTACTTC.

The CDR3 nucleotides read TGTGCCAGTAGTAAAGGGGACATCCGAAACTACGAGCAGTACTTC. Its translation: CASSKGDIRNYEQYF. The chain recombines TRBV19 with TRBJ2-5; tentatively, D is TRBD1 (6 bases). The J call may be wrong; the DNA end is better matched by TRBJ2-7. The CDR3 sequence is 15 residues long. The germline V gene encodes CDR1 LNHDA and CDR2 SQIVND (reference sequence).

The chain joins TRBV18 to TRBJ2-7, with 9 positions matching TRBD1. The CDR3 is 14 amino acids. The germline gives CDR1 KGHSH, CDR2 LQKENI. The J segment lost 5 bases and the V segment lost 0 bases, leaving 2 bases of the junction unmatched. The CDR3 protein is CASSPPRDRDEQYF. The CDR3 region has the DNA TGTGCCAGCTCACCACCCCGGGACAGGGACGAGCAGTACTTC.

The rearrangement joins TRBV9 to TRBJ2-3, with 9 positions matching TRBD2. This CDR3 has 16 amino acids. Trimming removed 0 bases from V and 2 bases from J; junction bases left unmatched: 4. The germline V gene has CDR1 SGDLS and CDR2 YYNGEE. The CDR3 region has the DNA TGTGCCAGCAGCGTAGGGCTAGCGGGGTACACAGATACGCAGTATTTT. This translates into CASSVGLAGYTDTQYF.

The chain is built from TRBV6-1 and TRBJ1-1; D not resolved. Germline V lookup: CDR1 MNHNS, CDR2 SASEGT. The ends were cut back, 1 base at V and 7 bases at J, with 13 bases in the middle. The CDR3 totals 14 residues. The CDR3 spells CASSEGVGGREAFF. The CDR3 nucleotides are TGTGCCAGCAGTGAAGGGGTAGGAGGGCGTGAAGCTTTCTTT.

The chain links TRBV7-2 to TRBJ2-3; D may be TRBD2 (6 bases). Germline CDR1 reads SGHTA; CDR2 reads FQGNSA. Trimming pared 5 bases from V and 3 bases from J, leaving 18 bases between. The CDR3 runs 16 residues. The CDR3, as DNA: TGTGCCAGCAGCCCTATATACGCCCGGGGGACAGATACGCAGTATTTT. Its translation: CASSPIYARGTDTQYF.

The CDR3 DNA is TGTGCCAGTAGTATTAGGAGGAACACTGAAGCTTTCTTT. Amino acid sequence: CASSIRRNTEAFF. The gene calls are TRBV19 and TRBJ1-1; D call uncertain. The V and J ends lost 3 bases and 1 base respectively, with 6 bases between them. The CDR3 consists of 13 residues. Per the germline V gene, CDR1 is LNHDA and CDR2 is SQIVND (reference sequence). The full variable domain, in which reference TRBV19 and TRBJ1-1 provide the parts outside the CDR3, is DGGITQSPKYLFRKEGQNVTLSCEQNLNHDAMYWYRQDPGQGLRLIYYSQIVNDFQKGDIAEGYSVSREKKESFPLTVTSAQKNPTAFYLCASSIRRNTEAFFGQGTRLTVV.

This clone was observed a single time. This chain connects TRBV28 to TRBJ1-1, with 8 bases identical to TRBD1. CDR1 and CDR2 (germline): MDHEN, SYDVKM. The J segment lost 3 bases and the V segment lost 5 bases, leaving 5 bases of the junction unmatched. The CDR3 runs to 14 residues. This chain's CDR3 is CASSPGGADTEAFF. DNA for the CDR3: TGTGCCAGCAGTCCAGGGGGCGCGGACACTGAAGCTTTCTTT.

V is TRBV6-5 and J is TRBJ1-1; 8 bases are a match to TRBD1. CDR3 length: 14 amino acids. Trimming removed 6 bases from V and 3 bases from J; junction bases left unmatched: 6. CDR1 and CDR2 (germline): MNHEY, SVGAGI. The CDR3 spells CASRNRGVHTEAFF. As DNA, the CDR3 is TGTGCCAGCAGGAACAGGGGGGTTCACACTGAAGCTTTCTTT.

The chain combines TRBV4-3 with TRBJ2-6; weak D call: TRBD1 (5 bases). In germline, CDR1 is LGHNA, CDR2 YSLEER. Trimming removed 1 base from V and 1 base from J, with 17 bases in between. The CDR3 has 19 residues. The CDR3 DNA sequence: TGCGCCAGCAGCCAAGGCCTCTGGGGCTACTTATCTGGGGCCAACGTCCTGACTTTC. It yields the protein CASSQGLWGYLSGANVLTF.

This chain joins TRBV30 and TRBJ2-5; possible D gene TRBD2, 6 bases. The ends were cut back, 4 bases at V and 7 bases at J, with 19 bases in the middle. CDR1 is GTSNPN, CDR2 SVGIG, per germline (reference sequence). This CDR3 has 14 residues. The CDR3 region has the DNA TGTGCCTGGACTCTTTGGGAGGTTCCAAGGACCCAGTACTTC. This gives the protein CAWTLWEVPRTQYF.

CDR3 in DNA: TGTGCCAGCAGCCAAAATTACGAGCAGTACTTC. Translating gives CASSQNYEQYF. This sequence joins TRBV5-6 and TRBJ2-7; D uncertain. The germline V gene encodes CDR1 SGHDT and CDR2 YYEEEE. With 4 bases removed from V and 4 bases from J, the gap between germline ends came to 6 bases. There are 11 residues in the CDR3. Full variable domain (outside the CDR3, taken from reference TRBV5-6 and TRBJ2-7): DAGVTQSPTHLIKTRGQQVTLRCSPKSGHDTVSWYQQALGQGPQFIFQYYEEEERQRGNFPDRFSGHQFPNYSSELNVNALLLGDSALYLCASSQNYEQYFGPGTRLTVT.

The chain couples TRBV7-2 to TRBJ2-7; possibly TRBD2 for D (6 bases). This CDR3 region has 15 residues. V was trimmed by 1 base and J by 2 bases, leaving 12 bases between them. Germline-derived CDR1 and CDR2 are SGHTA and FQGNSA. CDR3 sequence: CASSLVPGDPYEQYF. CDR3 bases: TGTGCCAGCAGCTTAGTGCCGGGAGACCCCTACGAGCAGTACTTC.

The rearrangement uses TRBV18 and TRBJ2-7; TRBD2 aligns across 10 bases. CDR3 length: 15 amino acids. Losses at the gene ends were 6 bases for V and 7 bases for J; bases not matched to a gene: 12. In germline, CDR1 is KGHSH, CDR2 LQKENI. CDR3: CASSGPAGGRGEQYF. In nucleotides, the CDR3 is TGTGCCAGCTCCGGGCCAGCGGGAGGGAGAGGGGAGCAGTACTTC.

Comment on this clone: Different DNA sequences within this sample yield the same CDR3. The chain employs TRBV28 and TRBJ1-2; 7 positions agree with TRBD1. The CDR3 has 13 residues. Unmatched junction bases numbered 4, after V lost 1 base and J lost 8 bases. In germline, CDR1 is MDHEN, CDR2 SYDVKM. The CDR3 nucleotides read TGTGCCAGCAGTTTATTTAGGGGGCCCGGCTACACCTTC. It codes for CASSLFRGPGYTF.